These 30 T cell receptor beta chains originate from one sample sequenced in a study of T cells in Graves' hyperthyroidism and ophthalmopathy. There were TCR beta CDR3 regions amplified from RNA transcripts. An initial round of RT-PCR targeting the TCR CDR3 relied on the HTBI primer set. MiXCR was run by TCRdb on the multiplex PCR reads, yielding one entry per CDR3 protein. This table has 96,000 or so distinct CDR3 sequences, over 50% appearing once. The sequenced sample was blood. Receptors were obtained from a woman between 35 and 50 years old with Graves' hyperthyroidism.

This rearrangement joins TRBV7-2 to TRBJ2-7, with 7 positions matching TRBD1. CDR3 length: 14 residues. V dropped 7 bases and J dropped 3; count of bases not matched to a gene: 9. CDR1 and CDR2 from the germline V gene are SGHTA and FQGNSA. CDR3 bases: TGTGCCAGCACTTTGGGGACAGATTACTACGAGCAGTACTTC. It translates to CASTLGTDYYEQYF.

This clonotype was counted many times. The rearrangement joins TRBV7-2 to TRBJ1-5, with a tentative D call TRBD1 (6 bases). V lost 3 bases and J 6 bases, leaving 15 bases between the germline ends. Germline assignment: CDR1 SGHTA and CDR2 FQGNSA. The CDR3 runs 15 residues. The CDR3 coding sequence is TGTGCCAGCAGCTTCGCCTCCAGGGGAGGTCAGCCCCAGCATTTT. Translated: CASSFASRGGQPQHF.

Many counts were recorded for this clonotype. The chain recombines TRBV7-3 with TRBJ2-3; D is perhaps TRBD2 (6 bases). Germline-derived CDR1 and CDR2 are SGHTA and FQGTGA. The V and J ends lost 3 bases and 5 bases respectively, with 12 bases between them. The CDR3 runs 14 residues. The CDR3 nucleotides read TGTGCCAGCAGCTTGACTAGTTCACAAGATACGCAGTATTTT. Translating gives CASSLTSSQDTQYF.

The gene calls are TRBV20-1 and TRBJ1-5; D gene uncertain. CDR1 is DFQATT, CDR2 SNEGSKA, per germline (reference sequence). This CDR3 is 12 amino acids long. V was trimmed by 2 bases and J by 7 bases, leaving 9 bases between them. CDR3 amino acids: CSARRPQQPQHF. The CDR3 bases are TGCAGTGCTAGACGGCCCCAACAGCCCCAGCATTTT.

In its sample, this clonotype was seen many times. The CDR3 protein is CASSDGLGQGATDTQYF. CDR3 DNA: TGTGCCAGCAGTGACGGACTCGGACAGGGGGCTACAGATACGCAGTATTTT. This chain joins TRBV2 and TRBJ2-3; 11 nucleotides match TRBD1. After removal of 3 bases from V and 3 bases from J, the junction contained 8 bases not matched to a gene. Germline CDR1 is SNHLY and CDR2 is FYNNEI. The length of the CDR3 is 17 residues.

The rearrangement joins TRBV9 to TRBJ1-1; TRBD1 matches at 7 bases. V lost 4 bases, J lost 10 bases, and 7 bases stayed unmatched. The V gene's germline CDR1 is SGDLS and CDR2 YYNGEE. CDR3 length: 12 residues. The DNA of the CDR3 is TGTGCCAGCAGCTTAGGGGGCCCTGGAGCTTTCTTT. Amino acid sequence: CASSLGGPGAFF. The entire variable domain, with the rest obtained from reference TRBV9 and TRBJ1-1, is as follows: DSGVTQTPKHLITATGQRVTLRCSPRSGDLSVYWYQQSLDQGLQFLIQYYNGEERAKGNILERFSAQQFPDLHSELNLSSLELGDSALYFCASSLGGPGAFFGQGTRLTVV.

Ten or more counts support this clonotype. V gene TRBV5-1 combines with J gene TRBJ1-5; the D gene is possibly TRBD1 (5 bases). The CDR3 has 15 amino acids. Trimming pared 4 bases from V and 1 base from J, leaving 12 bases between. The germline V gene has CDR1 SGHRS and CDR2 YFSETQ. CDR3 DNA: TGCGCCAGCAGCCCGCAGGGTAGGAGCAATCAGCCCCAGCATTTT. This codes for CASSPQGRSNQPQHF.

The chain links TRBV6-5 to TRBJ2-5, with D perhaps matching TRBD1 or TRBD2 (5 bases each). The V end was cut by 6 bases, the J end by 7 bases, with 9 bases between. This CDR3 spans 11 amino acids. Germline V gene data show CDR1 as MNHEY and CDR2 as SVGAGI. This CDR3 is CASSSGRTQYF. The CDR3 coding sequence is TGTGCCAGCAGCTCGGGACGGACCCAGTACTTC.

The chain combines TRBV15 with TRBJ1-2; D is perhaps TRBD1 (5 bases). Looked up from germline, CDR1 is LNHNV and CDR2 is YYDKDF (reference sequence). V gave up 0 bases and J gave up 4 bases, with 9 bases separating them. The CDR3 spans 14 residues. CDR3 region: CATSRDQGTYGYTF. The CDR3 DNA is TGTGCCACCAGCAGAGATCAAGGGACCTATGGCTACACCTTC.

The chain links TRBV11-1 to TRBJ1-3; TRBD1 is a possible D gene (6 bases). This CDR3 has 17 residues. V was cut by 7 bases and J by 6 bases, with 25 bases left in between. Germline loops: CDR1 SGHAT, CDR2 FQDESV (reference sequence). In DNA form, the CDR3 reads TGTGCCAGCACTCGCGGCCGGGGGGCGACTGGCTTAAACACCATATATTTT. Amino acid sequence: CASTRGRGATGLNTIYF. The full variable domain, completed using reference TRBV11-1 and TRBJ1-3, is EAEVAQSPRYKITEKSQAVAFWCDPISGHATLYWYRQILGQGPELLVQFQDESVVDDSQLPKDRFSAERLKGVDSTLKIQPAELGDSAMYLCASTRGRGATGLNTIYFGEGSWLTVV.

The chain has TRBV30 and TRBJ1-2; D may be TRBD1 (6 bases). Germline V CDR1 and CDR2: GTSNPN, SVGIG (reference sequence). Deletions cut 2 bases from V and 7 bases from J, with 11 bases between. This CDR3 region has 12 residues. In DNA form, the CDR3 reads TGTGCCTGGAGTAGCCAGGGGATTGGCTACACCTTC. The encoded protein is CAWSSQGIGYTF.

This sequence joins TRBV14 and TRBJ2-7; TRBD1 aligns across 12 bases. This CDR3 region has 16 residues. Germline V CDR1 and CDR2: SGHDN, FVKESK. The V gene end was trimmed by 4 bases and the J gene end by 4 bases; junction bases not matched to a gene: 8. The chain's CDR3 is CASSPLGTGGVYEQYF. The CDR3, as DNA: TGTGCCAGCAGCCCCCTCGGGACAGGGGGCGTTTACGAGCAGTACTTC.

This clonotype was seen repeatedly, ten times or more. The V gene is TRBV27, the J gene TRBJ1-2, with D possibly being TRBD1 (5 bases). The CDR3 covers 13 residues. Germline loops: CDR1 MNHEY, CDR2 SMNVEV (reference sequence). V shed 7 bases and J shed 6 bases, with 15 bases lying between them. The CDR3 coding sequence is TGTGCCAGCACCACCATGGGGGGGAATGGCTACACCTTC. It codes for CASTTMGGNGYTF.

A remark on this clonotype: The junction departs from the called germline gene at one end, perhaps through a read error. The chain employs TRBV7-2 and TRBJ2-5; D may be TRBD1 (5 bases). Germline V gene data show CDR1 as SGHTA and CDR2 as FQGNSA. The CDR3 extends over 15 amino acids. CDR3 region: CASSLVQGSRETQCF. DNA of the CDR3: TGTGCCAGCAGCTTAGTTCAGGGTTCAAGAGAGACCCAGTGCTTC.

This clonotype was seen ten or more times. This chain joins TRBV13 and TRBJ2-7, with TRBD2 matching over 11 bases. V lost 0 bases, J lost 2 bases, and 3 bases stayed unmatched. The germline gives CDR1 PRHDT, CDR2 FYEKMQ (reference sequence). The CDR3 is 16 residues long. The CDR3 DNA follows: TGTGCCAGCAGCTTAGGCGGGACTAGCGGCGCCTACGAGCAGTACTTC. Protein: CASSLGGTSGAYEQYF.

The chain combines TRBV20-1 with TRBJ2-3, with D perhaps matching TRBD2 (6 bases). The CDR3 runs to 14 residues. CDR1 is DFQATT, CDR2 SNEGSKA, per germline (reference sequence). With 5 bases removed from V and 4 bases from J, the gap between germline ends came to 16 bases. The CDR3 DNA reads TGCAGTGCTTACGGCGGGAAAGTGTCAGATACGCAGTATTTT. Protein sequence: CSAYGGKVSDTQYF.

V and J are TRBV29-1 and TRBJ2-2, with a possible D match to TRBD1 (6 bases). V was clipped by 8 bases and J by 4 bases, with 17 bases between them. CDR3 length equals 14 residues. CDR1 and CDR2 (germline): SQVTM, ANQGSEA. The CDR3 nucleotides read TGCAGCTTGGAGGTTGGCAGGGGCACCGGGGAGCTGTTTTTT. Protein: CSLEVGRGTGELFF.

This clonotype was recorded at least ten times. The rearrangement uses TRBV20-1 and TRBJ2-7, with D uncertain. There are 14 residues in the CDR3. Trimming took off 0 bases at V and 0 bases at J, with 9 bases between the two ends. From germline, CDR1 is DFQATT and CDR2 SNEGSKA (reference sequence). The CDR3 spells CSARETISSYEQYF. CDR3 sequence (DNA): TGCAGTGCTAGAGAAACCATTAGCTCCTACGAGCAGTACTTC.

V is TRBV10-3 and J is TRBJ1-1; D not certain. V shed 0 bases and J shed 0 bases, with 5 bases lying between them. This CDR3 contains 14 residues. CDR1 ENHRY and CDR2 SYGVKD come from the germline V gene. The CDR3 nucleotides read TGTGCCATCAGTGAGTCACAGCTGAACACTGAAGCTTTCTTT. Translated, it gives CAISESQLNTEAFF.

The chain is built from TRBV2 and TRBJ2-5; 12 bases agree with TRBD2. V lost 6 bases and J lost 5; bases outside the gene matches: 10. The germline V gene encodes CDR1 SNHLY and CDR2 FYNNEI. This CDR3 comprises 16 residues. The CDR3 nucleotides read TGTGCCAGCAGACAGGGACTAGCGGGTTCACCGGAGACCCAGTACTTC. This encodes CASRQGLAGSPETQYF. The whole variable domain, filled in from reference TRBV2 and TRBJ2-5, reads EPEVTQTPSHQVTQMGQEVILRCVPISNHLYFYWYRQILGQKVEFLVSFYNNEISEKSEIFDDQFSVERPDGSNFTLKIRSTKLEDSAMYFCASRQGLAGSPETQYFGPGTRLLVL.

This clonotype was counted ten times or more. The V call is TRBV7-6, the J call TRBJ2-7, with TRBD2 matching over 7 bases. The CDR3 has 14 residues. Per the germline V gene, CDR1 is SGHVS and CDR2 is FNYEAQ. V was pared by 3 bases and J by 6 bases, with 8 bases of the junction left unmatched. CDR3 loop: CASSFRLAWGEQYF. The CDR3 bases are TGTGCCAGCAGCTTCCGACTAGCCTGGGGCGAGCAGTACTTC.

This clonotype has ten or more counts. CDR3 coding DNA: TGTGCCAGCAGTACCTCCGGGACCGGGATTGAAGCTTTCTTT. It translates to CASSTSGTGIEAFF. The chain combines TRBV12-3 or TRBV12-4 with TRBJ1-1; a weak D match, TRBD1 (5 bases). The V gene lost 5 bases and the J gene lost 7 bases, with 17 bases spanning the gap. The CDR3 covers 14 residues.

The sample holds many counts of this clonotype. The CDR3 DNA sequence: TGCGCCAGCAGCCCTAACAGGGCGGGGGAGACCCAGTACTTC. Translation: CASSPNRAGETQYF. The V call is TRBV5-1, the J call TRBJ2-5, with D perhaps assigned TRBD1 or TRBD2 (6 bases each). Germline V gene lookup returns CDR1 SGHRS and CDR2 YFSETQ. Trimming removed 4 bases from V and 5 bases from J, with 15 bases in between. The CDR3 spans 14 residues. The full variable domain, with the rest looked up from reference TRBV5-1 and TRBJ2-5, is KAGVTQTPRYLIKTRGQQVTLSCSPISGHRSVSWYQQTPGQGLQFLFEYFSETQRNKGNFPGRFSGRQFSNSRSEMNVSTLELGDSALYLCASSPNRAGETQYFGPGTRLLVL.

This clonotype was picked up many times. This rearrangement joins TRBV20-1 to TRBJ2-3, with a possible D match to TRBD2 (5 bases). Trimming stripped 3 bases from V and 2 bases from J, with 15 bases between. Per the germline V gene, CDR1 is DFQATT and CDR2 is SNEGSKA (reference sequence). This CDR3 is built from 15 residues. This CDR3 reads CSASKGERYTDTQYF. CDR3 nucleotides: TGCAGTGCTAGCAAAGGCGAGCGGTACACAGATACGCAGTATTTT.

The chain is built from TRBV7-2 and TRBJ2-7, with 7 bases aligning to TRBD1. Trimming took 6 bases from V and 2 from J; bases not matched to a gene: 7. The CDR3 extends over 14 amino acids. Germline CDR1 SGHTA, CDR2 FQGNSA. CDR3 DNA: TGTGCCAGCAGAGAACCACAGGGGACCTACGAGCAGTACTTC. Protein sequence: CASREPQGTYEQYF.

The J gene is TRBJ2-7, the V gene TRBV14, with no clear D. CDR1 is SGHDN, CDR2 FVKESK, per germline. V lost 4 bases and J lost 1, with 8 bases in between. CDR3 length: 13 residues. CDR3: CASSPAGSYEQYF. The CDR3 nucleotides are TGTGCCAGCAGCCCAGCCGGGTCCTACGAGCAGTACTTC.

This clonotype is a singleton in its sample. The chain combines TRBV10-3 with TRBJ1-3; tentatively, D is TRBD1 (6 bases). Germline CDR1 reads ENHRY; CDR2 reads SYGVKD. V gave up 6 bases and J gave up 11 bases, with 11 bases separating them. The CDR3 consists of 11 residues. Here the CDR3 reads CAISSGASIYF. As DNA, the CDR3 is TGTGCCATCAGCTCAGGGGCATCCATATATTTT.

On this clonotype itself: A much larger clone is a single base away; this may be a read error. V and J are TRBV10-3 and TRBJ1-5, with unresolved D. CDR1 ENHRY and CDR2 SYGVKD come from the germline V gene. There are 16 residues in the CDR3. CDR3 residues: CASSYVQANSDQPQHF. In nucleotides, the CDR3 is TGTGCCAGCAGTTACGTCCAGGCAAATAGCGATCAGCCCCAGCATTTT.

The chain carries TRBV29-1 and TRBJ1-2; D is unresolved. CDR3 length: 13 residues. Trimming shortened V by 8 bases and J by 3 bases, and 16 bases separated the two germline ends. Germline-derived CDR1 and CDR2 are SQVTM and ANQGSEA. The chain's CDR3 is CSPQGRSDYGYTF. The CDR3 DNA is TGCAGCCCCCAAGGCAGGTCCGACTATGGCTACACCTTC.

V and J are TRBV14 and TRBJ1-2; 7 bases map to TRBD1. The CDR3 length is 13 residues. The V and J ends lost 6 bases and 7 bases, in that order; junction bases with no gene match: 8. Germline V gene data show CDR1 as SGHDN and CDR2 as FVKESK. CDR3 coding DNA: TGTGCCAGCAGTGCTAGACAGGGCTCTGGCTACACCTTC. Its protein is CASSARQGSGYTF.